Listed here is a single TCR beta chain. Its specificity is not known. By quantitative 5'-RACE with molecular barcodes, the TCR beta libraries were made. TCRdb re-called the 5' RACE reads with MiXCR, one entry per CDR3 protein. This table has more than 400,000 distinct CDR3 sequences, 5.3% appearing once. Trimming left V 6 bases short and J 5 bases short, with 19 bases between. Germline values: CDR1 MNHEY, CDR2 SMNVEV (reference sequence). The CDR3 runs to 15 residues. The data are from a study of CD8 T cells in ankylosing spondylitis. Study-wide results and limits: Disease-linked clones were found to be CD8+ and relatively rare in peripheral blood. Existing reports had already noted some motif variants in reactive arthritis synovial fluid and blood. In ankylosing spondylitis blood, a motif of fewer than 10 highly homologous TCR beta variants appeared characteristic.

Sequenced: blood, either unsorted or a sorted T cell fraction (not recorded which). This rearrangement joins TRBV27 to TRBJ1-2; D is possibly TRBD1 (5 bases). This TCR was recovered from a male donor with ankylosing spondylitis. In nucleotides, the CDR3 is TGTGCCAGCAGCCAGCAGGGTGCTGGCCGGTATGGCTACACCTTC. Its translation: CASSQQGAGRYGYTF.